The rows below give T cell receptor beta chains drawn from one sample of a study of blood T cell repertoires in COVID-19. TCRdb keeps only in-frame clones here, not all; method: immunoSEQ multiplex PCR. This repertoire shows 140,000 to 150,000 clones, 79% found once; its top ten account for 8.6%. The sample taken for sequencing was peripheral blood. These receptors originate from a man aged 50 or older with active or convalescent COVID-19. CDR3s leave out the opening cysteine and the closing phenylalanine or tryptophan. The order of the fields is V gene, J gene, CDR3 protein.

>TRBV3-1/TRBV3-2|TRBJ2-7
ASSQGHRTDYEQY
>TRBV28|TRBJ2-7
ASSLRGPYEQY
>TRBV5-1|TRBJ1-1
ASSLYSNAEAF
>TRBV30|TRBJ1-5
AWSPCSEYSNQPQH
>TRBV7-6|TRBJ2-5
ASSLEGSSAPGGETQY
>TRBV28|TRBJ2-1
ASSLQTRGEQF
>TRBV19|TRBJ1-4
ASSISRTLEIEKLF
>TRBV6-5|TRBJ2-2
ASRYLAGNTGELF
>TRBV23-1|TRBJ1-2
ASSQFRPDRSYGYT
>TRBV6-5|TRBJ1-1
ASSYGRNTEAF
>TRBV28|TRBJ2-2
ASRRPTGQYRELF
>TRBV18|TRBJ2-3
ASSPPSSLDTQY
>TRBV27|TRBJ2-1
ASTNWGTRLNEQF
>TRBV18|TRBJ2-7
ASSIPGGNDEQY
>TRBV5-1|TRBJ1-5
ASSLAQGGNQPQH
>TRBV6-5|TRBJ2-7
ASSYVGSSYEQY
>TRBV5-1|TRBJ2-2
ASSVTGTGDTGELF
>TRBV6-1|TRBJ2-5
ASSELDRGHETQY
>TRBV24-1|TRBJ2-1
ATSDPQGNNEQF